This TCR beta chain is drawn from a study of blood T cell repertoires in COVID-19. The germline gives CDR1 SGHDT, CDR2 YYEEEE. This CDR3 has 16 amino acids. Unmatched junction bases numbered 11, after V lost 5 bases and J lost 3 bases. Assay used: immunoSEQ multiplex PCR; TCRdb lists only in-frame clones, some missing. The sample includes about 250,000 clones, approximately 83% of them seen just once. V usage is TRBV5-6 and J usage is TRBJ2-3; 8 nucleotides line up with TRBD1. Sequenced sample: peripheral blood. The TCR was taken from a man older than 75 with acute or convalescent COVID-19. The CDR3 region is CASSSAGTGKTDTQYF. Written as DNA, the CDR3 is TGTGCCAGCAGTTCTGCCGGGACAGGTAAAACAGATACGCAGTATTTT. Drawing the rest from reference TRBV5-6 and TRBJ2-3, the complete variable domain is DAGVTQSPTHLIKTRGQQVTLRCSPKSGHDTVSWYQQALGQGPQFIFQYYEEEERQRGNFPDRFSGHQFPNYSSELNVNALLLGDSALYLCASSSAGTGKTDTQYFGPGTRLTVL.